Shown below are 27 T cell receptor beta chains from a single sample sequenced in a study of Ad26.COV2.S vaccination and SARS-CoV-2 variants. The table came from immunoSEQ multiplex PCR; TCRdb's copy has only in-frame clones and leaves some out. The sample consists of fewer than 500,000 clones, roughly 87% of them appearing once. Documented treatment: roughly 20 received Ad26.COV2.S at low or high dose, single or two shots; 5 received placebo; per-sample allocation not given. Sampling occurred on day 63 after the first vaccine or placebo injection. Sequences were derived from peripheral blood, sampled in a trial of Ad26.COV2.S vaccine versus placebo. The origin of the receptors is a person aged 18-60 years who received the Ad26.COV2.S COVID-19 vaccine or a placebo.

This clone is a singleton in its sample. The chain has TRBV18 and TRBJ1-1; D might be TRBD1 (5 bases). Germline V gives CDR1 KGHSH, CDR2 LQKENI. This CDR3 has 13 residues. V lost 6 bases to trimming and J lost 7 bases, with 15 bases between them. The CDR3 DNA sequence: TGTGCCAGCTCTTCGGCCCGGGACCGTGAAGCTTTCTTT. This translates into CASSSARDREAFF.

The rearrangement joins TRBV28 to TRBJ1-5; D not resolved. V lost 2 bases and J lost 9, with 14 bases in between. Per germline, CDR1 MDHEN and CDR2 SYDVKM. This CDR3 region has 14 residues. The CDR3 loop is CASSLGDLGRPQHF. CDR3 DNA: TGTGCCAGCAGTTTAGGGGATCTTGGGCGGCCCCAGCATTTT.

The chain combines TRBV5-1 with TRBJ2-7; tentatively, D is TRBD2 (6 bases). V dropped 0 bases and J dropped 7 bases, with 17 bases sitting between them. Germline V gene lookup returns CDR1 SGHRS and CDR2 YFSETQ. The CDR3 sequence is 15 residues long. CDR3 in amino acids: CASSLAGGKGLEQYF. In nucleotides, the CDR3 is TGCGCCAGCAGCTTGGCCGGGGGAAAGGGGCTGGAGCAGTACTTC.

This chain joins TRBV5-6 and TRBJ1-1, with D uncertain. Germline V gene lookup returns CDR1 SGHDT and CDR2 YYEEEE. Trimming took 5 bases from V and 0 from J, leaving 11 bases between them. CDR3 length equals 14 residues. This chain's CDR3 is CASSQTIMNTEAFF. DNA for the CDR3: TGTGCCAGCAGTCAGACAATCATGAACACTGAAGCTTTCTTT.

The chain recombines TRBV5-5 with TRBJ2-2; unclear D gene. Germline V CDR1 and CDR2: SGHKS, YYEKEE (reference sequence). The CDR3 has 14 residues. V was clipped by 5 bases and J by 4 bases, with 12 bases between them. The CDR3 DNA reads as TGTGCCAGCAGAACCGGCCCCAGCACCGGGGAGCTGTTTTTT. This sequence encodes CASRTGPSTGELFF. The full variable domain, completed using reference TRBV5-5 and TRBJ2-2, is DAGVTQSPTHLIKTRGQQVTLRCSPISGHKSVSWYQQVLGQGPQFIFQYYEKEERGRGNFPDRFSARQFPNYSSELNVNALLLGDSALYLCASRTGPSTGELFFGEGSRLTVL.

The V and J genes are TRBV11-2 and TRBJ1-4; 7 positions agree with TRBD1. The germline V gene encodes CDR1 SGHAT and CDR2 FQNNGV. V shed 0 bases, J shed 11 bases, and the junction held 3 bases outside the gene matches. CDR3 length equals 13 residues. This CDR3 reads CASSLDAQGKLFF. The DNA of the CDR3 is TGTGCCAGCAGCTTAGACGCACAGGGGAAACTGTTTTTT. The complete variable domain, with remaining parts taken from reference TRBV11-2 and TRBJ1-4, reads EAGVAQSPRYKIIEKRQSVAFWCNPISGHATLYWYQQILGQGPKLLIQFQNNGVVDDSQLPKDRFSAERLKGVDSTLKIQPAKLEDSAVYLCASSLDAQGKLFFGSGTQLSVL.

The V gene is TRBV4-1, the J gene TRBJ1-5; no clear D. This CDR3 is built from 15 residues. CDR1 MGHRA and CDR2 YSYEKL come from the germline V gene. The V end lost 3 bases, the J end lost 5 bases, and 14 bases lay between the germline ends. The CDR3 DNA reads as TGCGCCAGCAGCCACCATACAAGCTACGATCAGCCCCAGCATTTT. It translates to CASSHHTSYDQPQHF.

This clone was seen more than once but under ten times. The DNA for the CDR3 is TGTGCCAGCTCGCCGGGTGAGTACAATCAGCCCCAGCATTTT. Amino acid sequence: CASSPGEYNQPQHF. This chain uses TRBV18 with TRBJ1-5; D gene uncertain. Germline CDR1 is KGHSH and CDR2 is LQKENI. V gave up 6 bases and J gave up 3 bases, with 12 bases separating them. The CDR3 is 14 amino acids. The full variable domain, completed using reference TRBV18 and TRBJ1-5, is NAGVMQNPRHLVRRRGQEARLRCSPMKGHSHVYWYRQLPEEGLKFMVYLQKENIIDESGMPKERFSAEFPKEGPSILRIQQVVRGDSAAYFCASSPGEYNQPQHFGDGTRLSIL.

As for this clone: Within the sample, other DNA sequences also encode this same CDR3. The chain carries TRBV12-3 or TRBV12-4 and TRBJ2-1, with a tentative D call TRBD1 (6 bases). There are 13 residues in the CDR3. V lost 3 bases and J lost 4, with 7 bases in between. The CDR3: CASSLTGYNEQFF. The CDR3 DNA sequence: TGTGCCAGCAGTTTGACAGGATACAATGAGCAGTTCTTC.

This clone was observed a few times. The rearrangement uses TRBV4-3 and TRBJ2-3, with D maybe TRBD2 (6 bases). The CDR3 is 16 residues long. Trimming removed 2 bases at V and 4 bases at J, with 16 bases between. Germline V lookup: CDR1 LGHNA, CDR2 YSLEER. The CDR3 loop is CASSQRASEPSDTQYF. The CDR3 coding sequence is TGCGCCAGCAGCCAAAGGGCTAGCGAGCCCTCAGATACGCAGTATTTT.

This clone was seen a single time. The rearrangement joins TRBV5-1 to TRBJ1-2, with D unresolved. Germline V gene data show CDR1 as SGHRS and CDR2 as YFSETQ. The V gene lost 1 base and the J gene lost 5 bases, with 21 bases spanning the gap. CDR3 length equals 17 residues. The CDR3 sequence is CASSLSLGLTQKYGYTF. CDR3 coding DNA: TGCGCCAGCAGCTTGAGCCTCGGCTTGACGCAAAAATATGGCTACACCTTC. Full variable domain (outside the CDR3, taken from reference TRBV5-1 and TRBJ1-2): KAGVTQTPRYLIKTRGQQVTLSCSPISGHRSVSWYQQTPGQGLQFLFEYFSETQRNKGNFPGRFSGRQFSNSRSEMNVSTLELGDSALYLCASSLSLGLTQKYGYTFGSGTRLTVV.

Only one count was recorded for this clone. V and J are TRBV30 and TRBJ1-5, with D possibly being TRBD1 (5 bases). The CDR3 is made up of 12 amino acids. The V end lost 2 bases, the J end lost 6 bases, and 8 bases lay between the germline ends. The germline CDR1 and CDR2 sequences are GTSNPN and SVGIG (reference sequence). The CDR3 spells CAWSSGIQPQHF. The CDR3 DNA reads TGTGCCTGGAGTTCAGGGATTCAGCCCCAGCATTTT.

This chain links TRBV4-3 with TRBJ1-1, with unresolved D. The germline V gene encodes CDR1 LGHNA and CDR2 YSLEER. Trimming shortened V by 3 bases and J by 2 bases, and 19 bases separated the two germline ends. The CDR3 spans 17 residues. CDR3 in DNA: TGCGCCAGCAGCCAGTCGGGCCGGGGATGGCCCAACACTGAAGCTTTCTTT. This translates into CASSQSGRGWPNTEAFF.

The gene calls are TRBV7-8 and TRBJ2-7; D possibly corresponds to TRBD1 (6 bases). The germline CDR1 and CDR2 sequences are SGHVS and FQNEAQ. The CDR3 has 14 amino acids. Trimming left V 1 base short and J 2 bases short, with 9 bases between. CDR3 in amino acids: CASSLGQVAYEQYF. CDR3 coding DNA: TGTGCCAGCAGCTTAGGACAGGTAGCCTACGAGCAGTACTTC.

The rearrangement links TRBV28 to TRBJ1-6; D call uncertain. There are 14 residues in the CDR3. CDR1 and CDR2 (germline): MDHEN, SYDVKM. The ends were cut back, 5 bases at V and 15 bases at J, with 20 bases in the middle. Here the CDR3 reads CASSPQTGSAYLHF. In nucleotides, the CDR3 is TGTGCCAGCAGTCCCCAAACGGGTAGCGCGTACCTCCACTTT.

This clone was detected only once. CDR3 protein: CASSVEWTGELFF. Here the CDR3 DNA reads TGTGCCAGCAGCGTTGAGTGGACCGGGGAGCTGTTTTTT. This chain joins TRBV9 and TRBJ2-2, with D uncertain. Germline CDR1 reads SGDLS; CDR2 reads YYNGEE. Trimming took 2 bases from V and 5 from J, leaving 7 bases between them. The CDR3 is 13 amino acids.

The chain links TRBV7-2 to TRBJ2-3, with D perhaps matching TRBD1 (5 bases). V shed 2 bases and J shed 3 bases, with 9 bases lying between them. There are 14 residues in the CDR3. Germline V gives CDR1 SGHTA, CDR2 FQGNSA. CDR3 coding DNA: TGTGCCAGCAGCTTATTGCGACAGACAGATACGCAGTATTTT. It translates to CASSLLRQTDTQYF.

V gene TRBV18 combines with J gene TRBJ2-5; D remains ambiguous. The CDR3 loop spans 16 amino acids. Germline V CDR1 and CDR2: KGHSH, LQKENI. Trimming took off 2 bases at V and 0 bases at J, with 13 bases between the two ends. CDR3 residues: CASSPKAGRYQETQYF. CDR3 sequence (DNA): TGTGCCAGCTCACCAAAGGCAGGCCGGTACCAAGAGACCCAGTACTTC.

The V call is TRBV6-5, the J call TRBJ2-1; D unresolved. The CDR3 has 15 amino acids. The ends were cut back, 2 bases at V and 3 bases at J, with 11 bases in the middle. The germline V gene has CDR1 MNHEY and CDR2 SVGAGI. CDR3 sequence reads: CASSYGPWDYNEQFF. The DNA for the CDR3 is TGTGCCAGCAGTTACGGCCCCTGGGACTACAATGAGCAGTTCTTC.

The rearrangement links TRBV9 to TRBJ2-3; the D gene is possibly TRBD2 (7 bases). The V gene lost 7 bases and the J gene lost 3 bases, with 12 bases spanning the gap. The CDR3 has 13 residues. In germline, CDR1 is SGDLS, CDR2 YYNGEE. In nucleotides, the CDR3 is TGTGCCAGCGGGGGGGCCGGTACAGATACGCAGTATTTT. Translated, it gives CASGGAGTDTQYF. The complete variable domain, with remaining parts taken from reference TRBV9 and TRBJ2-3, reads DSGVTQTPKHLITATGQRVTLRCSPRSGDLSVYWYQQSLDQGLQFLIQYYNGEERAKGNILERFSAQQFPDLHSELNLSSLELGDSALYFCASGGAGTDTQYFGPGTRLTVL.

The chain carries TRBV2 and TRBJ1-1; D is unclear. The CDR3 runs 12 residues. Looked up from germline, CDR1 is SNHLY and CDR2 is FYNNEI. V was clipped by 8 bases and J by 0 bases, with 7 bases between them. The CDR3 nucleotides are TGTGCCAGCCAACTTATGAACACTGAAGCTTTCTTT. Its translation: CASQLMNTEAFF.

The V and J genes are TRBV7-2 and TRBJ2-5, with 7 bases lining up with TRBD1. The CDR3 consists of 14 residues. V shed 5 bases, J shed 0 bases, and the junction held 3 bases outside the gene matches. Looked up from germline, CDR1 is SGHTA and CDR2 is FQGNSA. Here the CDR3 DNA reads TGTGCCAGCAGCCCAGACAGGGACCAAGAGACCCAGTACTTC. Translated: CASSPDRDQETQYF.

The chain joins TRBV15 to TRBJ1-4; 7 nucleotides match TRBD1. Germline V lookup: CDR1 LNHNV, CDR2 YYDKDF (reference sequence). The CDR3 is 16 amino acids. J gave up 0 bases and V 0 bases, and 1 base lay outside the gene matches. CDR3 in amino acids: CATSREGTATNEKLFF. The CDR3 region has the DNA TGTGCCACCAGCAGAGAGGGGACAGCAACTAATGAAAAACTGTTTTTT.

The rearrangement links TRBV27 to TRBJ2-1; 7 bases line up with TRBD1. The J segment lost 4 bases and the V segment lost 3 bases, leaving 3 bases of the junction unmatched. The CDR3 is 14 amino acids. Germline V lookup: CDR1 MNHEY, CDR2 SMNVEV (reference sequence). CDR3 loop: CASSFLQGYNEQFF. The CDR3 coding sequence is TGTGCCAGCAGTTTTTTACAGGGGTACAATGAGCAGTTCTTC.

V gene TRBV7-2 combines with J gene TRBJ2-2; TRBD2 aligns across 9 bases. Trimming cost V 3 bases and J 3 bases; bases outside gene matches: 2. Germline-derived CDR1 and CDR2 are SGHTA and FQGNSA. The CDR3 has 15 residues. For the CDR3, the DNA is TGTGCCAGCAGCTTCGCGGGGGGGGACACCGGGGAGCTGTTTTTT. Its protein product is CASSFAGGDTGELFF. The whole variable domain, remainder taken from reference TRBV7-2 and TRBJ2-2, is GAGVSQSPSNKVTEKGKDVELRCDPISGHTALYWYRQSLGQGLEFLIYFQGNSAPDKSGLPSDRFSAERTGGSVSTLTIQRTQQEDSAVYLCASSFAGGDTGELFFGEGSRLTVL.

The rearrangement links TRBV6-5 to TRBJ1-1; D is uncertain. The length of the CDR3 is 13 residues. V lost 3 bases to trimming and J lost 1 base, with 6 bases between them. Germline CDR1 reads MNHEY; CDR2 reads SVGAGI. The CDR3 DNA sequence: TGTGCCAGCAGTTATTTAAAGAACACTGAAGCTTTCTTT. Amino acid sequence: CASSYLKNTEAFF.

V usage is TRBV5-8 and J usage is TRBJ2-4, with 7 bases matching TRBD2. Trimming removed 4 bases from V and 1 base from J; junction bases left unmatched: 14. The CDR3 consists of 18 residues. Germline V lookup: CDR1 SGHTS, CDR2 YDEGEE. The CDR3 region has the DNA TGTGCCAGCAGCGTGGTGGCGGGAGTCCTTTCGGCCAAAAACATTCAGTACTTC. The encoded protein is CASSVVAGVLSAKNIQYF.